Following are 14 T cell receptor beta chains from one sample sequenced in a study of patients and donors after allogeneic stem cell transplantation. TCRdb used MiXCR to reprocess the RT-PCR reads, holding one entry per CDR3 protein. The sample consists of about 160,000 distinct CDR3 sequences, approximately 25% of them appearing once. Sequencing was carried out using blood, either unsorted or a sorted T cell fraction (not recorded which). The receptors originated from a human donor who was either an allogeneic HSCT recipient or a stem cell or donor lymphocyte infusion donor (not recorded which). It is not recorded whose cells these are; they may come from a transplant donor.

This clonotype was counted a few times. The chain links TRBV11-3 to TRBJ2-1; D is unresolved. This CDR3 is 17 amino acids long. Germline CDR1 reads SGHNT; CDR2 reads YENEEA. V shed 0 bases and J shed 0 bases, with 12 bases lying between them. The CDR3 is CASSLDGDWYSYNEQFF. The CDR3, as DNA: TGTGCCAGCAGCTTAGACGGTGATTGGTACTCCTACAATGAGCAGTTCTTC. The whole variable domain, remainder taken from reference TRBV11-3 and TRBJ2-1, is EAGVVQSPRYKIIEKKQPVAFWCNPISGHNTLYWYLQNLGQGPELLIRYENEEAVDDSQLPKDRFSAERLKGVDSTLKIQPAELGDSAVYLCASSLDGDWYSYNEQFFGPGTRLTVL.

This clonotype has only a few counts. The V and J genes are TRBV24-1 and TRBJ1-2; D ambiguous. V dropped 4 bases and J dropped 1 base, with 18 bases sitting between them. The CDR3 loop spans 17 amino acids. Germline V gene data show CDR1 as KGHDR and CDR2 as SFDVKD. The CDR3 protein is CATSESTQTWLNYGYTF. The CDR3 DNA follows: TGTGCCACCAGTGAGTCTACTCAGACATGGCTTAACTATGGCTACACCTTC.

The V gene is TRBV5-1, the J gene TRBJ1-6, with D unresolved. V lost 3 bases and J lost 5, with 15 bases in between. CDR3 size: 16 residues. Germline V gene data show CDR1 as SGHRS and CDR2 as YFSETQ. The CDR3 spells CASSSNAGDHNSPLHF. The CDR3 coding sequence is TGCGCCAGCAGCTCCAATGCGGGAGACCATAATTCACCCCTCCACTTT. Together with reference TRBV5-1 and TRBJ1-6, the CDR3 gives the full variable domain: KAGVTQTPRYLIKTRGQQVTLSCSPISGHRSVSWYQQTPGQGLQFLFEYFSETQRNKGNFPGRFSGRQFSNSRSEMNVSTLELGDSALYLCASSSNAGDHNSPLHFGNGTRLTVT.

This clonotype has more than one count but fewer than ten. DNA of the CDR3: TGTGCCATCAGCCCGACAGACCAAGAGACCCAGTACTTC. This encodes CAISPTDQETQYF. J is TRBJ2-5 and V is TRBV10-3; TRBD1 is a possible D gene (5 bases). CDR3 length: 13 residues. The V gene lost 6 bases and the J gene lost 0 bases, with 8 bases spanning the gap. From germline, CDR1 is ENHRY and CDR2 SYGVKD.

This clonotype was recorded a few times. V and J are TRBV29-1 and TRBJ1-2; D not certain. Germline V lookup: CDR1 SQVTM, CDR2 ANQGSEA. The CDR3 has 13 amino acids. The V end lost 3 bases, the J end lost 4 bases, and 12 bases lay between the germline ends. The CDR3 here is CSVESGSAYGYTF. The CDR3 bases are TGCAGCGTTGAGTCGGGGTCGGCCTATGGCTACACCTTC.

In the case of this clonotype: Germline is not matched at one junction end, which may reflect a read error. The chain employs TRBV5-1 and TRBJ2-2; TRBD2 aligns across 10 bases. Germline CDR1 SGHRS, CDR2 YFSETQ. The CDR3 spans 14 residues. The CDR3 here is CASRASGSPGELLF. The CDR3 DNA is TGCGCCAGCAGGGCTAGCGGGAGCCCCGGGGAGCTGCTTTTT.

The table lists this clonotype with a count of one. The V and J genes are TRBV7-2 and TRBJ1-3; 8 nucleotides align to TRBD1. This CDR3 comprises 15 residues. V gave up 4 bases and J gave up 3 bases; unmatched junction bases: 5. Germline V gives CDR1 SGHTA, CDR2 FQGNSA. CDR3 coding DNA: TGTGCCAGCAGCTCCTGGACAGGGTTTGGAAACACCATATATTTT. This sequence encodes CASSSWTGFGNTIYF. Drawing the rest from reference TRBV7-2 and TRBJ1-3, the complete variable domain is GAGVSQSPSNKVTEKGKDVELRCDPISGHTALYWYRQSLGQGLEFLIYFQGNSAPDKSGLPSDRFSAERTGGSVSTLTIQRTQQEDSAVYLCASSSWTGFGNTIYFGEGSWLTVV.

The rearrangement joins TRBV12-5 to TRBJ1-5, with TRBD1 matching 8 bases. From germline, CDR1 is LGHNT and CDR2 FRNRAP. V lost 2 bases, J lost 2 bases, and 5 bases stayed unmatched. This CDR3 is built from 16 residues. The CDR3 is CASGLYGQGRNQPQHF. CDR3 bases: TGTGCTAGTGGTTTGTACGGACAGGGCCGCAATCAGCCCCAGCATTTT. The full variable domain, its missing parts supplied by reference TRBV12-5 and TRBJ1-5, is DARVTQTPRHKVTEMGQEVTMRCQPILGHNTVFWYRQTMMQGLELLAYFRNRAPLDDSGMPKDRFSAEMPDATLATLKIQPSEPRDSAVYFCASGLYGQGRNQPQHFGDGTRLSIL.

The V gene is TRBV20-1, the J gene TRBJ1-1; D perhaps matches TRBD1 (5 bases). This CDR3 is built from 14 residues. Germline CDR1 and CDR2: DFQATT and SNEGSKA (reference sequence). The V gene lost 0 bases and the J gene lost 4 bases, with 12 bases spanning the gap. CDR3 residues: CSARDPGFGTEAFF. CDR3 DNA: TGCAGTGCTAGAGATCCAGGGTTCGGCACTGAAGCTTTCTTT.

The chain employs TRBV9 and TRBJ2-7; perhaps TRBD1 as D (6 bases). Germline loops: CDR1 SGDLS, CDR2 YYNGEE. The CDR3 covers 14 residues. V was clipped by 4 bases and J by 4 bases, with 15 bases between them. The CDR3 nucleotides are TGTGCCAGCAGCCCAAGACAGGCTACATACGAGCAGTACTTC. It is translated as CASSPRQATYEQYF.

V and J are TRBV29-1 and TRBJ1-1; D is unresolved. Per germline, CDR1 SQVTM and CDR2 ANQGSEA. The CDR3 runs 14 residues. Trimming cost V 3 bases and J 5 bases, with 16 bases left between them. CDR3 nucleotide sequence: TGCAGCGTTGAGAATTATGGGAGTCGGACTGAAGCTTTCTTT. Protein sequence: CSVENYGSRTEAFF. The full variable domain, rest sourced from reference TRBV29-1 and TRBJ1-1, is SAVISQKPSRDICQRGTSLTIQCQVDSQVTMMFWYRQQPGQSLTLIATANQGSEATYESGFVIDKFPISRPNLTFSTLTVSNMSPEDSSIYLCSVENYGSRTEAFFGQGTRLTVV.

This clonotype showed up just a few times. The chain combines TRBV3-1 with TRBJ2-1; 9 nucleotides match TRBD2. V gave up 6 bases and J gave up 7 bases; unmatched junction bases: 7. CDR3 length: 14 residues. The germline V gene has CDR1 LGHDT and CDR2 YNNKEL (reference sequence). The CDR3 protein is CASRERGAQNEQFF. DNA of the CDR3: TGTGCCAGCAGGGAGCGGGGGGCCCAGAATGAGCAGTTCTTC.

Concerning this clonotype: The conserved final phenylalanine or tryptophan is absent from the CDR3, which likely points to a read error. The J gene is TRBJ1-3, the V gene TRBV12-3 or TRBV12-4; a weak D match, TRBD1 (6 bases). The CDR3 consists of 16 residues. Between the trimmed V and J ends, which lost 1 base and 1 base, there was a span of 11 bases. The CDR3 loop reads CASSLEGGLSGNTIYL. The CDR3 DNA sequence: TGTGCCAGCAGTTTAGAGGGGGGGCTGTCTGGAAACACCATATATTTG.

The chain uses TRBV12-3 or TRBV12-4 and TRBJ1-1, with D maybe TRBD1 (5 bases). The CDR3 extends over 14 amino acids. The ends were cut back, 5 bases at V and 1 base at J, with 11 bases in the middle. The CDR3 nucleotides read TGTGCCAGCAGTAGGGACGTACCGAACACTGAAGCTTTCTTT. The encoded protein is CASSRDVPNTEAFF.